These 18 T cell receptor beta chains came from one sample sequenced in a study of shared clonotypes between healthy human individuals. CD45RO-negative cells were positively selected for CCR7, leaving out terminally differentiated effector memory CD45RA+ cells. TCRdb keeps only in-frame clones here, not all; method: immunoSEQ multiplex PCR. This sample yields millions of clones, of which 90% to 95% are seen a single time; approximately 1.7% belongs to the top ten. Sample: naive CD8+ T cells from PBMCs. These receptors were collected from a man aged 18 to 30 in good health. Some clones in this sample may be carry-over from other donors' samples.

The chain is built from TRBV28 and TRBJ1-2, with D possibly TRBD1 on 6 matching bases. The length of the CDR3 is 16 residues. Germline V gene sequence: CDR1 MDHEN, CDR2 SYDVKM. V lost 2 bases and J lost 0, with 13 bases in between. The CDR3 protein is CASSLMGSGANYGYTF. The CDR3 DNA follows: TGTGCCAGCAGTTTAATGGGGTCAGGGGCTAACTATGGCTACACCTTC.

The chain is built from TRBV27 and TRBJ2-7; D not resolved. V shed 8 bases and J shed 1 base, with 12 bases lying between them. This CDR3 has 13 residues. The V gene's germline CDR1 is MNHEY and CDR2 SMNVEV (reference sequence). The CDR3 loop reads CASAFGRSYEQYF. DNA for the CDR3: TGTGCCAGCGCCTTTGGCAGATCCTACGAGCAGTACTTC.

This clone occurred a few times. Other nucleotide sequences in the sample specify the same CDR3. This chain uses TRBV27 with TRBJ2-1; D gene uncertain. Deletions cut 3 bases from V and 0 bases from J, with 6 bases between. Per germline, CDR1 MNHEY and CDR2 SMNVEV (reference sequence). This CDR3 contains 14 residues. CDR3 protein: CASSFLSSYNEQFF. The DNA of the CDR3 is TGTGCCAGCAGTTTTCTTAGCTCCTACAATGAGCAGTTCTTC.

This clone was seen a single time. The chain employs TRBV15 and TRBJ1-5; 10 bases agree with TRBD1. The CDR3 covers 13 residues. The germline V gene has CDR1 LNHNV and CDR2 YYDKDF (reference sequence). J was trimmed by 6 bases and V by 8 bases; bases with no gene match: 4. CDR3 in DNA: TGTGCCACCGGGACAGGGGTTGTTCAGCCCCAGCATTTT. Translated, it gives CATGTGVVQPQHF.

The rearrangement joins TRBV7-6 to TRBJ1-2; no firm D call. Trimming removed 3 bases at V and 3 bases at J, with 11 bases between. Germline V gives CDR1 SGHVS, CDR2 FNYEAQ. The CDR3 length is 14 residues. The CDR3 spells CASSFPDSDYGYTF. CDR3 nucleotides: TGTGCCAGCAGCTTCCCAGACTCCGACTATGGCTACACCTTC.

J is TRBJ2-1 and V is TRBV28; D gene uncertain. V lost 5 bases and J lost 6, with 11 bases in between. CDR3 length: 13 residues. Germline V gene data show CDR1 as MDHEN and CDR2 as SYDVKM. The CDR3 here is CASSPQTRNEQFF. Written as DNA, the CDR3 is TGTGCCAGCAGTCCCCAAACGCGCAATGAGCAGTTCTTC.

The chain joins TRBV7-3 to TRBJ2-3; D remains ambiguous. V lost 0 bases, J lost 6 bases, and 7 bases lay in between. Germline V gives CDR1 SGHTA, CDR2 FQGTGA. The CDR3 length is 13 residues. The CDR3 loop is CASSLTPQDTQYF. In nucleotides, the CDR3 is TGTGCCAGCAGCTTAACCCCACAGGATACGCAGTATTTT. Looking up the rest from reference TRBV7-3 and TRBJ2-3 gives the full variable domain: GAGVSQTPSNKVTEKGKYVELRCDPISGHTALYWYRQSLGQGPEFLIYFQGTGAADDSGLPNDRFFAVRPEGSVSTLKIQRTERGDSAVYLCASSLTPQDTQYFGPGTRLTVL.

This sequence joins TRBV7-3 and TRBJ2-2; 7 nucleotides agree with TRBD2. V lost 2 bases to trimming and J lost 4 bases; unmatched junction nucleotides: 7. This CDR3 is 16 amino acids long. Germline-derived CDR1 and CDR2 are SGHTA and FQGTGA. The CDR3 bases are TGTGCCAGCAGCTTAGGACTAGGCCGGAGCACCGGGGAGCTGTTTTTT. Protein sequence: CASSLGLGRSTGELFF. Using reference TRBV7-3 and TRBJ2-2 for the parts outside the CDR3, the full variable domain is GAGVSQTPSNKVTEKGKYVELRCDPISGHTALYWYRQSLGQGPEFLIYFQGTGAADDSGLPNDRFFAVRPEGSVSTLKIQRTERGDSAVYLCASSLGLGRSTGELFFGEGSRLTVL.

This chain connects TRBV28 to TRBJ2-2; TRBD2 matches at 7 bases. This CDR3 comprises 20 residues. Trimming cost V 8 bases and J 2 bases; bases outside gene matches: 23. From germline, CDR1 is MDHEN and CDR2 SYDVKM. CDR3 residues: CASETRWGAGVNPNTGELFF. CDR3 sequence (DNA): TGTGCCAGCGAGACCCGTTGGGGTGCGGGAGTAAATCCCAACACCGGGGAGCTGTTTTTT.

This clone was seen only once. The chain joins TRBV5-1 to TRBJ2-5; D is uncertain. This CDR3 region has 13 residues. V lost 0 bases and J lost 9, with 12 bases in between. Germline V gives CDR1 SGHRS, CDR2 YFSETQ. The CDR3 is CASSLASREAQYF. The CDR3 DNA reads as TGCGCCAGCAGCTTGGCCTCTAGGGAAGCCCAGTACTTC.

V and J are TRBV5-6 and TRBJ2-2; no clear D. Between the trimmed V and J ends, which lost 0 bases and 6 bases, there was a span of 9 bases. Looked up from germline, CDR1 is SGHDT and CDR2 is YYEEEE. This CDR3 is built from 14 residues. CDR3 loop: CASSLAAGPGELFF. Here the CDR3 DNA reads TGTGCCAGCAGCTTGGCCGCCGGACCCGGGGAGCTGTTTTTT.

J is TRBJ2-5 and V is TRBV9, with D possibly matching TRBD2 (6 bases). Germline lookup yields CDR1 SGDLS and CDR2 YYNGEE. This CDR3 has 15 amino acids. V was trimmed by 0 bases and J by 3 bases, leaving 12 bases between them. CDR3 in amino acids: CASSVVGGREETQYF. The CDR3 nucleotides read TGTGCCAGCAGCGTAGTCGGGGGTCGGGAAGAGACCCAGTACTTC.

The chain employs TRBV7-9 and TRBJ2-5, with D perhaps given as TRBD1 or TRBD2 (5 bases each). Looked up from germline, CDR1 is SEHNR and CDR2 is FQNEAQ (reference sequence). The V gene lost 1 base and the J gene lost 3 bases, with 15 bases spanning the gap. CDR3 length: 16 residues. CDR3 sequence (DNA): TGTGCCAGCAGCTTAGGTTGGGGCAGCGGAGAAGAGACCCAGTACTTC. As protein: CASSLGWGSGEETQYF.

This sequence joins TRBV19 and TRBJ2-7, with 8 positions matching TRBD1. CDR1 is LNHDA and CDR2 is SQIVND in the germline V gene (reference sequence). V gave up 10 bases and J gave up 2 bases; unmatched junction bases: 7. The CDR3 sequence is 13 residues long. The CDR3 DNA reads TGTGCCACCGGGACAGGAATTGCCTACGAGCAGTACTTC. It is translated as CATGTGIAYEQYF.

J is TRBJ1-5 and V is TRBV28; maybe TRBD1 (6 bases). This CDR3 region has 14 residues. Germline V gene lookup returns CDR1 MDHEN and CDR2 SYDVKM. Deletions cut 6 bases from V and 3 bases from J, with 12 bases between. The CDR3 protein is CASSPTGNNQPQHF. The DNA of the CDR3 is TGTGCCAGCAGCCCGACAGGAAACAATCAGCCCCAGCATTTT.

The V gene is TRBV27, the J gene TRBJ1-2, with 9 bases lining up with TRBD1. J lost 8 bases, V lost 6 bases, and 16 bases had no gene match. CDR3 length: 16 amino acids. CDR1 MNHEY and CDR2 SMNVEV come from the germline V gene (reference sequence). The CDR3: CASSSPILQGAGGYTF. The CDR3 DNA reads TGTGCCAGCAGCTCCCCTATTTTACAGGGGGCGGGAGGCTACACCTTC.

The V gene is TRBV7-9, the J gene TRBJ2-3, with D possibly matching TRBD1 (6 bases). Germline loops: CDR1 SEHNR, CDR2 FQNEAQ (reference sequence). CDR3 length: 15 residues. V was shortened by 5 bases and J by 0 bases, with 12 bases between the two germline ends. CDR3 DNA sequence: TGTGCCAGCAGCACCCTGGGGGCCAGCACAGATACGCAGTATTTT. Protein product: CASSTLGASTDTQYF. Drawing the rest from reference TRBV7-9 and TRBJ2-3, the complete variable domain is DTGVSQNPRHKITKRGQNVTFRCDPISEHNRLYWYRQTLGQGPEFLTYFQNEAQLEKSRLLSDRFSAERPKGSFSTLEIQRTEQGDSAMYLCASSTLGASTDTQYFGPGTRLTVL.

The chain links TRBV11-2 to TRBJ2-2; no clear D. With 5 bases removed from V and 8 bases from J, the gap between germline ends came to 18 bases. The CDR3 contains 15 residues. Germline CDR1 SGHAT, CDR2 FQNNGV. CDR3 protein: CASSPQPENKGELFF. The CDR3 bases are TGTGCCAGCAGCCCCCAACCAGAGAATAAAGGGGAGCTGTTTTTT.